This T cell receptor beta chain was sequenced in a study of human versus mouse CDR3 diversity and MHC coevolution. Findings of the study overall: The lowest clonal inequality scores came from most of the three human donors. Human T cells were selected on about 6 MHC II alleles.

Generated by immunoSEQ multiplex PCR, the TCRdb table keeps only in-frame clones and is missing some. The repertoire consists of 60,000 to 95,000 clones, with around 90% occurring once and the leading ten covering approximately 0.15%. Notes on this clone: The target antigen is unknown.

Sequenced input: naive CD4+ T cells from blood. Subset of the sample: CD45RO-negative CD62L-positive naive CD4 T cells. The source of this sequence is a person aged 30 to 70 in good health.

CDR3 nucleotides: TGTGCCAGTAGTACCCGCCGTGGAGCGGGCTCCTACAATGAGCAGTTCTTC. Translating it yields CASSTRRGAGSYNEQFF. This chain joins TRBV19 and TRBJ2-1; possible D gene TRBD2, 6 bases. V gave up 4 bases and J gave up 0 bases, with 16 bases separating them. The germline V gene has CDR1 LNHDA and CDR2 SQIVND (reference sequence). The CDR3 spans 17 residues.